What follows describes a single T cell receptor (beta chain). These data originate in a study of blood T cell repertoires in COVID-19. Study overall: The samples span acute and convalescent COVID-19 from the United States, Italy and Spain. Sources were T cells, B-cell-depleted T cells, or PBMCs; the material itself was cDNA or gDNA.

Germline V CDR1 and CDR2: LGHDT, YNNKEL (reference sequence). The CDR3 is 13 amino acids. Trimming shortened V by 1 base and J by 6 bases, and 7 bases separated the two germline ends. The authors' processing: It was from reference gene primer amplification that nucleated cell counts were estimated. Measured with immunoSEQ multiplex PCR; TCRdb has only the in-frame clones, and not every one. The D gene and trimming were derived from the DNA, and the V and J assignments and clone size from that table. The sample lists about 78,000 clones; around nine tenths were seen once. The sequence derives from a woman at least 80 years old with active or convalescent COVID-19. The chain uses TRBV3-1 (or the pseudogene TRBV3-2) and TRBJ2-1, with D unresolved. Material: peripheral blood. CDR3 sequence: CASSQANPNEQFF. CDR3 bases: TGTGCCAGCAGCCAAGCTAATCCCAATGAGCAGTTCTTC.